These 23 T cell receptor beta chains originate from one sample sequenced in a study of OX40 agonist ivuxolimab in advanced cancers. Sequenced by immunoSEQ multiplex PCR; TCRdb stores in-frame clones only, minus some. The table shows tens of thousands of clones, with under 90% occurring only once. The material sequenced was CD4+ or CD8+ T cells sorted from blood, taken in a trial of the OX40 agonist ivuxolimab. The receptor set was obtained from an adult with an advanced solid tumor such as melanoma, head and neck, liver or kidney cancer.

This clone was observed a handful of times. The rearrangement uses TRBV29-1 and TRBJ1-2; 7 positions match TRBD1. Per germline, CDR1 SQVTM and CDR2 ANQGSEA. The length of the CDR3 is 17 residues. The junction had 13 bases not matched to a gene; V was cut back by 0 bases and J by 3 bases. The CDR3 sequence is CSVEDRGGGHGDYGYTF. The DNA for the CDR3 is TGCAGCGTTGAAGATCGGGGAGGGGGCCACGGGGACTATGGCTACACCTTC.

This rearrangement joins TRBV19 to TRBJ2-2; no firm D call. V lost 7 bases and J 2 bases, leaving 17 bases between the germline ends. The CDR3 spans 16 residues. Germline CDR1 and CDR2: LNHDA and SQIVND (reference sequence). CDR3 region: CASITSDRANTGELFF. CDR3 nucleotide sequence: TGTGCCAGTATCACGTCGGATCGGGCTAACACCGGGGAGCTGTTTTTT.

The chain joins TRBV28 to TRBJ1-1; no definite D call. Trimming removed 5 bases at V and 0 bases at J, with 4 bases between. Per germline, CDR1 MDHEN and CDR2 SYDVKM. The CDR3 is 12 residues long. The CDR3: CASSPVNTEAFF. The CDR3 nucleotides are TGTGCCAGCAGTCCCGTGAACACTGAAGCTTTCTTT.

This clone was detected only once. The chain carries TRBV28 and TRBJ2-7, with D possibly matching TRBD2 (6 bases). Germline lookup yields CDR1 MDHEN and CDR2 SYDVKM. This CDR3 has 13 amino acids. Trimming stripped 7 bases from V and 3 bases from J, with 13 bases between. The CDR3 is CASTPWRDYEQYF. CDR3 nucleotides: TGTGCCAGCACCCCCTGGCGGGACTACGAGCAGTACTTC.

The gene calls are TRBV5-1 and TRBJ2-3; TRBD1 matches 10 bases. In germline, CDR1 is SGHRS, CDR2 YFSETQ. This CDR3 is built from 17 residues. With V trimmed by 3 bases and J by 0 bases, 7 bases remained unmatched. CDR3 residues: CASSSGQGTRSTDTQYF. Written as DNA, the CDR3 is TGCGCCAGCAGCTCGGGACAGGGGACCCGTAGCACAGATACGCAGTATTTT.

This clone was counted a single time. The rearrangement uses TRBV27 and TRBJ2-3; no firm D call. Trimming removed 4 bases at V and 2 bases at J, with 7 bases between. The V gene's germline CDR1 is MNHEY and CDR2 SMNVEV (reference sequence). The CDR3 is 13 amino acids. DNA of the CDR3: TGTGCCAGCAGTTCCCTCCTCACAGATACGCAGTATTTT. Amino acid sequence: CASSSLLTDTQYF.

The CDR3 here is CASSLQGVAEQYF. As DNA, the CDR3 is TGTGCCAGCAGCTTACAGGGGGTGGCCGAGCAGTACTTC. The chain combines TRBV5-4 with TRBJ2-7; 8 bases align to TRBD1. With 2 bases clipped from V and 6 bases from J, the junction kept 4 bases outside the gene matches. The CDR3 is 13 amino acids. Per germline, CDR1 SGHNT and CDR2 YYREEE (reference sequence).

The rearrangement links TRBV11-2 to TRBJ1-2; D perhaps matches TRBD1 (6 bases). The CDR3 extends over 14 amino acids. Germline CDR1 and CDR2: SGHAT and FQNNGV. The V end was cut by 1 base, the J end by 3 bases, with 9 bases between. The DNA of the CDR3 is TGTGCCAGCAGCTTAGTGGGGGGCTACTATGGCTACACCTTC. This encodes CASSLVGGYYGYTF.

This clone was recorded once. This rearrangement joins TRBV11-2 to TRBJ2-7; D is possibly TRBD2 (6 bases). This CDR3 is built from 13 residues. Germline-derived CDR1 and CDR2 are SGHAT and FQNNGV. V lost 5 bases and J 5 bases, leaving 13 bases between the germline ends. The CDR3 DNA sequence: TGTGCCAGCAGCGGGGGGACGACCCACGAGCAGTACGTC. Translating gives CASSGGTTHEQYV.

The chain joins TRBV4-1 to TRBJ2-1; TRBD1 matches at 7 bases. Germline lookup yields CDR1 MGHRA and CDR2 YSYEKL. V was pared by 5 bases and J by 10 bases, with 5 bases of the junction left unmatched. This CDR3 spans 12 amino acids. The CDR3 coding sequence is TGCGCCAGCAGCGCTACAGGGGTAGAGCAGTTCTTC. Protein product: CASSATGVEQFF.

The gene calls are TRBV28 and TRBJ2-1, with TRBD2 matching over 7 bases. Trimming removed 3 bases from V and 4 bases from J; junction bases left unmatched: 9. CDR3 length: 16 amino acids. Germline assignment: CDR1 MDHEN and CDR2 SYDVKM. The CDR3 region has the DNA TGTGCCAGCAGTTTTGGACCGACTAGCCTATACAATGAGCAGTTCTTC. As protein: CASSFGPTSLYNEQFF.

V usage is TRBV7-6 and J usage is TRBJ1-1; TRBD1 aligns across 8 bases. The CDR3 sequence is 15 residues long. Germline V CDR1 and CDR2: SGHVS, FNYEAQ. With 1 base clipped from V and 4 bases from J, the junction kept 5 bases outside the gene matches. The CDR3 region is CASSLEAGGLTEAFF. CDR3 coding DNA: TGTGCCAGCAGCTTAGAGGCAGGGGGCCTCACTGAAGCTTTCTTT.

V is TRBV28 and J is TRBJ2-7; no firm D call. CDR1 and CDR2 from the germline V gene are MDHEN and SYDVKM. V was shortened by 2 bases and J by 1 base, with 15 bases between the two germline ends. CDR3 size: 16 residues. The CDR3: CASSLNVADPSYEQYV. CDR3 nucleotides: TGTGCCAGCAGTTTAAATGTGGCAGACCCATCCTACGAGCAGTACGTC.

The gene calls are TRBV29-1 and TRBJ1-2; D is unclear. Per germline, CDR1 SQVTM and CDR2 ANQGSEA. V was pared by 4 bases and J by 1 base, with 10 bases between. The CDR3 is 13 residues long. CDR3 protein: CSVGSGFNYGYTF. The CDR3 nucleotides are TGCAGCGTTGGAAGCGGATTTAACTATGGCTACACCTTC.

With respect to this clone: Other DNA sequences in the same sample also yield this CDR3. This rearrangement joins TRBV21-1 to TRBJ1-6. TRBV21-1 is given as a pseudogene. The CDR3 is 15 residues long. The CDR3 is CASSIARQQNSPLHF. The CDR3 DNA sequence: TGTGCCAGCAGCATAGCTCGTCAGCAGAATTCACCCCTCCACTTC.

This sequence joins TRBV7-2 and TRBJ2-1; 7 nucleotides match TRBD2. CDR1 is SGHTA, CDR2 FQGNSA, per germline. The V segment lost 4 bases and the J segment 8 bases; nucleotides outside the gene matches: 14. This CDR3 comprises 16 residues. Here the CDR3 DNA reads TGTGCCAGCAGCTCCACCAAAGGCGGGAGTTTCGATGAGCAGTTCTTC. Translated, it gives CASSSTKGGSFDEQFF.

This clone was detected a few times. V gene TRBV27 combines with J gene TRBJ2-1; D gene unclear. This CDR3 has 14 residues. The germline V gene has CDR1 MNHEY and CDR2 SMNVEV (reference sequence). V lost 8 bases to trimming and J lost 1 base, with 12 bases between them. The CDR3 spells CASSAGGSYNEQFF. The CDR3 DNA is TGTGCCAGCTCCGCCGGCGGTTCCTACAATGAGCAGTTCTTC.

CDR3 region: CASIPWGGQETQYF. CDR3 nucleotides: TGTGCCAGCATTCCCTGGGGGGGTCAAGAGACCCAGTACTTC. The chain recombines TRBV2 with TRBJ2-5; 7 bases fit TRBD2. Germline trimming cut 7 bases from V and 2 bases from J; bases unmatched to any gene: 7. CDR1 is SNHLY, CDR2 FYNNEI, per germline. This CDR3 has 14 residues.

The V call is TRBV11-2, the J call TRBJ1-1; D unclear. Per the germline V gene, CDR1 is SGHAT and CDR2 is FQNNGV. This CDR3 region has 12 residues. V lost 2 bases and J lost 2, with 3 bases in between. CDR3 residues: CASSLTNTEAFF. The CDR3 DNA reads TGTGCCAGCAGCTTAACAAACACTGAAGCTTTCTTT.

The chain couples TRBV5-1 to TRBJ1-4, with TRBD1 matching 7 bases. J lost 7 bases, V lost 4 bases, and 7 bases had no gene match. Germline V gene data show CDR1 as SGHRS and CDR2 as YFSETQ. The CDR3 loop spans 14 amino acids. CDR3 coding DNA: TGCGCCAGCAGCCTTACAGGGGCGGGTGAAAAACTGTTTTTT. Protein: CASSLTGAGEKLFF.

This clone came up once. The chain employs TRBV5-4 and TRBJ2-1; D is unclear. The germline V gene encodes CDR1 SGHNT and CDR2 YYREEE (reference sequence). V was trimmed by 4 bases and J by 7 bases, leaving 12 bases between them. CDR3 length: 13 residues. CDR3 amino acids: CASSLRAPNEQFF. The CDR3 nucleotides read TGTGCCAGCAGCCTCCGGGCCCCAAATGAGCAGTTCTTC.

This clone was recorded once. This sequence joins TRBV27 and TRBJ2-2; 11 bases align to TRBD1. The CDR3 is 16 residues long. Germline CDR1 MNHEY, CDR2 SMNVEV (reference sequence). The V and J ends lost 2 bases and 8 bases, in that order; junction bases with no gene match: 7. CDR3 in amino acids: CASSLLRTGGLGELFF. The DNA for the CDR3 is TGTGCCAGCAGTTTACTCCGGACAGGGGGCTTAGGGGAGCTGTTTTTT.

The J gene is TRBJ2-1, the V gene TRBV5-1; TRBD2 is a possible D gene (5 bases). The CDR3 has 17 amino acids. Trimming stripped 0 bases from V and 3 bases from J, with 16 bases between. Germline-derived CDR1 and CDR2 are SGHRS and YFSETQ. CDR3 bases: TGCGCCAGCAGCTTGGAGGACTTCGTATACAACTACAATGAGCAGTTCTTC. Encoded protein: CASSLEDFVYNYNEQFF. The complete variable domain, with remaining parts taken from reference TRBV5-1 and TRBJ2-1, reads KAGVTQTPRYLIKTRGQQVTLSCSPISGHRSVSWYQQTPGQGLQFLFEYFSETQRNKGNFPGRFSGRQFSNSRSEMNVSTLELGDSALYLCASSLEDFVYNYNEQFFGPGTRLTVL.